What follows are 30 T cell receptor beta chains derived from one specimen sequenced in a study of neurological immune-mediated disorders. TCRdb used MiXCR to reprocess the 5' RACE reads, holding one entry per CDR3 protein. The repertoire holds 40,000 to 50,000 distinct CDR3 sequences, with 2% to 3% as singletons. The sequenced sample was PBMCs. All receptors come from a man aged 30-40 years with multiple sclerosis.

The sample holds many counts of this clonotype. The CDR3 DNA is TGTGCCAGCAGCTTAGCAAGTTTTCGGGCTAGCGGAACCTACGAGCAGTACTTC. Translated: CASSLASFRASGTYEQYF. The V and J genes are TRBV7-6 and TRBJ2-7, with 7 bases lining up with TRBD2. The CDR3 spans 18 residues. Germline trimming cut 0 bases from V and 2 bases from J; bases unmatched to any gene: 13. Per the germline V gene, CDR1 is SGHVS and CDR2 is FNYEAQ.

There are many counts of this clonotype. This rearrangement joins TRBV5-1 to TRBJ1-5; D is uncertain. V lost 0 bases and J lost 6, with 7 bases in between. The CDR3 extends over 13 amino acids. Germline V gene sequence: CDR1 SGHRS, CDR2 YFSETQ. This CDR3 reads CASSLGKGQPQHF. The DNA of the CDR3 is TGCGCCAGCAGCTTGGGTAAGGGTCAGCCCCAGCATTTT.

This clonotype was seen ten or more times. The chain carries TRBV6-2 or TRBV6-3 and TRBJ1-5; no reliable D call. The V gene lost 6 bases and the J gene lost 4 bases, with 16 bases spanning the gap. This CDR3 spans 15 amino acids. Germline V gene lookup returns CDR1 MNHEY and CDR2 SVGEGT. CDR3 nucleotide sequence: TGTGCCAGCAGCCCTCGAACTGGTCTGAATCAGCCCCAGCATTTT. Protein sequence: CASSPRTGLNQPQHF.

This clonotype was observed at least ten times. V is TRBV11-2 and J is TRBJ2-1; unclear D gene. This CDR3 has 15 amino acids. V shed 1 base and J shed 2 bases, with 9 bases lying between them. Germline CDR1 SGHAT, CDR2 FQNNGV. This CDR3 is CASSLARLPYNEQFF. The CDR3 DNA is TGTGCCAGCAGCTTAGCGAGGCTACCCTACAATGAGCAGTTCTTC.

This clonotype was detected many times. The CDR3 region is CASSSGRLNTEAFF. The CDR3 DNA sequence: TGTGCCAGCAGCTCTGGACGGCTGAACACTGAAGCTTTCTTT. The V and J genes are TRBV5-5 and TRBJ1-1; D call uncertain. The germline CDR1 and CDR2 sequences are SGHKS and YYEKEE (reference sequence). The CDR3 is 14 residues long. Trimming stripped 3 bases from V and 0 bases from J, with 9 bases between.

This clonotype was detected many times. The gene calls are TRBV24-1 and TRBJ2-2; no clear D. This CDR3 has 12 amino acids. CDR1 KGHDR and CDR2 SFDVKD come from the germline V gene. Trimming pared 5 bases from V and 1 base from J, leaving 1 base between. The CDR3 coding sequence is TGTGCCACCAGTGGGAACACCGGGGAGCTGTTTTTT. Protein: CATSGNTGELFF.

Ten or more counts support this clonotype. The CDR3 protein is CASSDPGQGSYEQYF. DNA for the CDR3: TGTGCCAGCAGCGACCCGGGACAGGGCTCCTACGAGCAGTACTTC. This chain joins TRBV5-8 and TRBJ2-7; 9 bases are shared with TRBD1. This CDR3 is 15 amino acids long. Trimming removed 4 bases from V and 0 bases from J; junction bases left unmatched: 5. In germline, CDR1 is SGHTS, CDR2 YDEGEE.

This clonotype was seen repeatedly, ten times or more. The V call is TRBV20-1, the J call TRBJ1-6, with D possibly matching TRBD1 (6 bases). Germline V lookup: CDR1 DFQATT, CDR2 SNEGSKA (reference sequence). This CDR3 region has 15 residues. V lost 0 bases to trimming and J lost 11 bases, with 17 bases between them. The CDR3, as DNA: TGCAGTGCTAGAGATCGGAAAGGGACAAGTACACCCCTCCACTTT. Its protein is CSARDRKGTSTPLHF.

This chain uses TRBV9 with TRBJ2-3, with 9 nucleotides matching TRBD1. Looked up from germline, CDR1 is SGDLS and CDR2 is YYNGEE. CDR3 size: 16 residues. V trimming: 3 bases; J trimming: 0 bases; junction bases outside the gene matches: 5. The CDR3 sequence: CASSAGDRVSTDTQYF. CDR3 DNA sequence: TGTGCCAGCAGCGCGGGGGACAGGGTCAGCACAGATACGCAGTATTTT.

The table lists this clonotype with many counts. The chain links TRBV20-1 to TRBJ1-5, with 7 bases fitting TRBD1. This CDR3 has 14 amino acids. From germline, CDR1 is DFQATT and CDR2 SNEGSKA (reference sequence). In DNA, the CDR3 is TGCAGCTCTCCGGGGCAGGGGGGAAATCAGCCCCAGCATTTT. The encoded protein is CSSPGQGGNQPQHF.

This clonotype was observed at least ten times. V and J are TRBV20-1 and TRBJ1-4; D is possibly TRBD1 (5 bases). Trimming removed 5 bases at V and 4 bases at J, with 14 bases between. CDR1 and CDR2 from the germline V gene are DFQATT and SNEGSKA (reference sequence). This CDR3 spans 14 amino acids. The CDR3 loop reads CSASGDSGNEKLFF. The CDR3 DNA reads TGCAGTGCTTCTGGGGACTCCGGTAATGAAAAACTGTTTTTT.

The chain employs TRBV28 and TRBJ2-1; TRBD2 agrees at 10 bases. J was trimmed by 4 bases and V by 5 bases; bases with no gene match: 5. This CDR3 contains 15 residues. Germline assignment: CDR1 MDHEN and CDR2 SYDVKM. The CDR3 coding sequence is TGTGCCAGCAGTCCCGGGACTAGCGAGTACAATGAGCAGTTCTTC. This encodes CASSPGTSEYNEQFF.

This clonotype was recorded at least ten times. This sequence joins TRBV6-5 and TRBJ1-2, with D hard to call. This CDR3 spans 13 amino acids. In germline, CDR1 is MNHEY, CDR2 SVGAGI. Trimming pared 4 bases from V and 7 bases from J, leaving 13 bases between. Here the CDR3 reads CASSSLGVFGYTF. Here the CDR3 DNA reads TGTGCCAGCAGTTCCCTCGGGGTCTTTGGCTACACCTTC.

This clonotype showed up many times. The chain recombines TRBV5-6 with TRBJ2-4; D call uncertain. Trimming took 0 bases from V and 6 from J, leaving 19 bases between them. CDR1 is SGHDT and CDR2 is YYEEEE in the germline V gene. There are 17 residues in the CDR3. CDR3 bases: TGTGCCAGCAGCTTGGCTACTTCCCGGGCCGCATTAAACATTCAGTACTTC. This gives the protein CASSLATSRAALNIQYF.

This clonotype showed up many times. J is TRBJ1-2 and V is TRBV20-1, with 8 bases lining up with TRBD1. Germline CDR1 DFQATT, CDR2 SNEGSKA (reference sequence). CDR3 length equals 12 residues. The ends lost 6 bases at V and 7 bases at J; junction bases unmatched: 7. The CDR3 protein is CSAQDRASGYTF. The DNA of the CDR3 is TGCAGTGCACAGGACAGGGCCAGTGGCTACACCTTC.

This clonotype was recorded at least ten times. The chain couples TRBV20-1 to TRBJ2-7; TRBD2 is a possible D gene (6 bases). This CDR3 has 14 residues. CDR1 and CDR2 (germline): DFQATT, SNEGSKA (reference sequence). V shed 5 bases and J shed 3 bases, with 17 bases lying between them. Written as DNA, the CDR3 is TGCAGTGCTTCTCGGGAGATTCATTTCTACGAGCAGTACTTC. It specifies CSASREIHFYEQYF.

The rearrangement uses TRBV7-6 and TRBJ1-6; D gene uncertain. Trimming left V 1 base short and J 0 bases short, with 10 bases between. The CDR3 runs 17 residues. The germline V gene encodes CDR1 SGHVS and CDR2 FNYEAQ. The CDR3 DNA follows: TGTGCCAGCAGCTTAGGGGCCACGAGCTCCTATAATTCACCCCTCCACTTT. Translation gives CASSLGATSSYNSPLHF.

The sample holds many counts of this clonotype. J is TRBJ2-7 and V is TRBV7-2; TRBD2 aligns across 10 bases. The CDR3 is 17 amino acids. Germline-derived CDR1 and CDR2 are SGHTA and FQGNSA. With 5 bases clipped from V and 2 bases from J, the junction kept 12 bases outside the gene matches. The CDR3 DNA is TGTGCCAGCAGCCTACGATTTGGGACTAGCGCTACCTACGAGCAGTACTTC. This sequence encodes CASSLRFGTSATYEQYF. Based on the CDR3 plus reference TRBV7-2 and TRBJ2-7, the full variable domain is GAGVSQSPSNKVTEKGKDVELRCDPISGHTALYWYRQSLGQGLEFLIYFQGNSAPDKSGLPSDRFSAERTGGSVSTLTIQRTQQEDSAVYLCASSLRFGTSATYEQYFGPGTRLTVT.

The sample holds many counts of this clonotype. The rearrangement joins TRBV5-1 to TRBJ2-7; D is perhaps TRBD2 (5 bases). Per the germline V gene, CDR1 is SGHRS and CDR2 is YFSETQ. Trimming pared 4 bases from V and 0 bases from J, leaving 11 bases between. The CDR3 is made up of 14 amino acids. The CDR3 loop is CASSRWGVSYEQYF. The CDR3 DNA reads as TGCGCCAGCAGCCGATGGGGAGTCTCCTACGAGCAGTACTTC.

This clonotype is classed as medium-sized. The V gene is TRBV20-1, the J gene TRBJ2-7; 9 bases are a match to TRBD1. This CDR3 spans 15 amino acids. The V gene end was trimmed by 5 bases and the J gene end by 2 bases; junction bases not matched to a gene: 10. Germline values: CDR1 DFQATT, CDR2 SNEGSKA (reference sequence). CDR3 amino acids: CSASLPYRGPYEQYF. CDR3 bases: TGCAGTGCTTCGCTTCCCTACAGGGGGCCCTACGAGCAGTACTTC.

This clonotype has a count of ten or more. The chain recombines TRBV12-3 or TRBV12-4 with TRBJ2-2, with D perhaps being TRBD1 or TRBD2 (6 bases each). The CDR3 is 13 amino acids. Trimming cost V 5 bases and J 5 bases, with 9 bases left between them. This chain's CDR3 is CASSTGRTGELFF. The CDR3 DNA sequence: TGTGCCAGCAGTACAGGGAGGACCGGGGAGCTGTTTTTT.

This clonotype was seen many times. This CDR3 is CASSLWGPSGNTIYF. The CDR3 DNA sequence: TGTGCCAGCAGTCTTTGGGGCCCCTCTGGAAACACCATATATTTT. This rearrangement joins TRBV28 to TRBJ1-3; a possible D gene is TRBD1 (5 bases). The CDR3 length is 15 residues. Trimming took 5 bases from V and 0 from J, leaving 11 bases between them. Per the germline V gene, CDR1 is MDHEN and CDR2 is SYDVKM.

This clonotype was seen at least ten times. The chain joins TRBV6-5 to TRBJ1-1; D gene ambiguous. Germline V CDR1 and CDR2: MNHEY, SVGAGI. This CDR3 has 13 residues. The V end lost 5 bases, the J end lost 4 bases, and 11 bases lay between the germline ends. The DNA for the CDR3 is TGTGCCAGCAGTCGGGGAATAGGCACTGAAGCTTTCTTT. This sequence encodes CASSRGIGTEAFF.

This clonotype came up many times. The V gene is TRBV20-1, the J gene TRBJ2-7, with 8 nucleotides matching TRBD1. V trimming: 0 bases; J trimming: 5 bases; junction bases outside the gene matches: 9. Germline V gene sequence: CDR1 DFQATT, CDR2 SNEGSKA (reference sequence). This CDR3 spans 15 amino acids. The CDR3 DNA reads TGCAGTGCTAGAGACCCGGGACAGGAGATAAACGAGCAGTACTTC. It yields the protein CSARDPGQEINEQYF.

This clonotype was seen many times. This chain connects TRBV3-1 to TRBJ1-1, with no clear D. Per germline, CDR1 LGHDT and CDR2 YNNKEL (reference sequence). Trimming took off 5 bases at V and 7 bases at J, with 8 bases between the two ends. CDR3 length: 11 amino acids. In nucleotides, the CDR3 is TGTGCCAGCAGCTGGAAATATGAAGCTTTCTTT. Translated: CASSWKYEAFF.

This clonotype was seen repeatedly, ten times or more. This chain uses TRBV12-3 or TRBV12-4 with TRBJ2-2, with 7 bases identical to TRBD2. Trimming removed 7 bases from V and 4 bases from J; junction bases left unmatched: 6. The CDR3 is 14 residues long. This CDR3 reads CASNPTGGTGELFF. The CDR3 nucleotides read TGTGCCAGCAATCCGACGGGAGGCACCGGGGAGCTGTTTTTT.

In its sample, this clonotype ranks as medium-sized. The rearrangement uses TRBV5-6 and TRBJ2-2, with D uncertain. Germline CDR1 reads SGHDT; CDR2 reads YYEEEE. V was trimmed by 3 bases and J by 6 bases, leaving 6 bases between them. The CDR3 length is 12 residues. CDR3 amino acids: CASSSTSGELFF. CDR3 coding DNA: TGTGCCAGCAGCTCAACCTCCGGGGAGCTGTTTTTT.

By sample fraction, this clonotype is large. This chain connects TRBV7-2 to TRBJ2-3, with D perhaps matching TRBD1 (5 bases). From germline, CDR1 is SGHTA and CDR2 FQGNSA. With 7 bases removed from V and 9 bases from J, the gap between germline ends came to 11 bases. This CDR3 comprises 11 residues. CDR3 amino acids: CASISQGTQYF. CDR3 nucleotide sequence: TGTGCCAGCATCTCCCAGGGAACGCAGTATTTT.

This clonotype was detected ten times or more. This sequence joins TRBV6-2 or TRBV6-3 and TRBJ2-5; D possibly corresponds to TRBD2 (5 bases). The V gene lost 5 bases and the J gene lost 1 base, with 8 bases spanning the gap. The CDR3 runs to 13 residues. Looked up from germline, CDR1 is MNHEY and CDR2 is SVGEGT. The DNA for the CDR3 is TGTGCCAGCAGTCGAGGGTTCCAAGAGACCCAGTACTTC. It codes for CASSRGFQETQYF.

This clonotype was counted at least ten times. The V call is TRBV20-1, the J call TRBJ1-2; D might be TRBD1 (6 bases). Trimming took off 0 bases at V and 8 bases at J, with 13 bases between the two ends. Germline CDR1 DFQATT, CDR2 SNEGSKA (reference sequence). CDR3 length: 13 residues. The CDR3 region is CSARDGPGVGYTF. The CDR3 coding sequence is TGCAGTGCTAGAGATGGGCCAGGGGTCGGCTACACCTTC.